The 12 T cell receptor beta chains listed next were all sequenced from one sample in a study of cytomegalovirus exposure and HLA in healthy donors. This PCR relied on a set of 60 Vbeta primers and 13 Jbeta primers. Generated by immunoSEQ multiplex PCR, the TCRdb table keeps only in-frame clones and is missing some. The sample records roughly 70,000 clones, about 81% being singletons. Sequenced input: PBMCs. Receptor source: a man aged 65 to 85 in good health and CMV-seronegative.

The chain links TRBV11-2 to TRBJ1-6; 9 nucleotides agree with TRBD1. After removal of 5 bases from V and 9 bases from J, the junction contained 11 bases not matched to a gene. Germline CDR1 and CDR2: SGHAT and FQNNGV. The CDR3 length is 16 residues. The CDR3 loop is CASSARTGDVGSPLHF. In DNA, the CDR3 is TGTGCCAGCAGCGCCCGGACAGGGGATGTTGGTTCACCCCTCCACTTT.

V is TRBV28 and J is TRBJ1-2; no reliable D call. The V end was cut by 10 bases, the J end by 4 bases, with 10 bases between. This CDR3 has 11 residues. From germline, CDR1 is MDHEN and CDR2 SYDVKM. CDR3 loop: CATQQIYGYTF. The CDR3 region has the DNA TGTGCCACCCAACAGATCTATGGCTACACCTTC.

V and J are TRBV19 and TRBJ1-6; 7 bases agree with TRBD1. J lost 0 bases, V lost 2 bases, and 7 bases had no gene match. Germline V gene lookup returns CDR1 LNHDA and CDR2 SQIVND (reference sequence). This CDR3 comprises 18 residues. The CDR3 DNA sequence: TGTGCCAGTAGTATAAGAGGACAGGACATCTCCTATAATTCACCCCTCCACTTT. Translating gives CASSIRGQDISYNSPLHF.

This clone occurred a few times. Here the CDR3 DNA reads TGTGCCTGGAGCCCGCCCTACAGGGGGAGCACTGAAGCTTTCTTT. Its translation is CAWSPPYRGSTEAFF. This chain connects TRBV30 to TRBJ1-1, with TRBD1 matching 8 bases. Per the germline V gene, CDR1 is GTSNPN and CDR2 is SVGIG (reference sequence). The CDR3 is 15 amino acids. Unmatched junction bases numbered 10, after V lost 3 bases and J lost 4 bases.

The chain has TRBV6-1 and TRBJ2-3; D uncertain. This CDR3 is 13 amino acids long. V was clipped by 10 bases and J by 1 base, with 12 bases between them. Germline V gene sequence: CDR1 MNHNS, CDR2 SASEGT. Written as DNA, the CDR3 is TGTGCCAACCAGGTCGATGGCACAGATACGCAGTATTTT. The encoded protein is CANQVDGTDTQYF.

The chain links TRBV10-1 to TRBJ2-3; 11 nucleotides match TRBD2. The CDR3 is 15 amino acids. The junction had 7 bases not matched to a gene; V was cut back by 6 bases and J by 5 bases. Germline V gene sequence: CDR1 WNHNN, CDR2 SYGVQD (reference sequence). The CDR3: CASSLSGTSGDTQYF. In DNA form, the CDR3 reads TGCGCCAGCAGCCTCAGTGGGACTAGCGGAGATACGCAGTATTTT.

The table lists this clone with a count of one. This chain uses TRBV14 with TRBJ2-7, with D maybe TRBD1 (6 bases). V lost 0 bases and J lost 5, with 14 bases in between. This CDR3 is 15 amino acids long. From germline, CDR1 is SGHDN and CDR2 FVKESK. This CDR3 is CASSQDRSQGHEQYF. CDR3 DNA sequence: TGTGCCAGCAGCCAAGATCGGTCACAGGGCCACGAGCAGTACTTC.

The V and J genes are TRBV11-2 and TRBJ2-2; TRBD1 matches 9 bases. Losses at the gene ends were 0 bases for V and 6 bases for J; bases not matched to a gene: 5. CDR1 is SGHAT, CDR2 FQNNGV, per germline. This CDR3 contains 16 residues. CDR3 nucleotide sequence: TGTGCCAGCAGCTTAGACGGGACAGGGTTTTCCGGGGAGCTGTTTTTT. It translates to CASSLDGTGFSGELFF.

The V gene is TRBV7-9, the J gene TRBJ2-1; 7 bases agree with TRBD2. CDR1 and CDR2 from the germline V gene are SEHNR and FQNEAQ (reference sequence). Trimming took 1 base from V and 0 from J; bases not matched to a gene: 9. The CDR3 consists of 18 residues. CDR3 sequence: CASSLGFSGSGSYNEQFF. In DNA, the CDR3 is TGTGCCAGCAGCTTAGGGTTTAGCGGGTCGGGCTCCTACAATGAGCAGTTCTTC.

This chain uses TRBV6-1 with TRBJ2-7; D is possibly TRBD2 (7 bases). The CDR3 extends over 13 amino acids. Trimming cost V 2 bases and J 5 bases, with 10 bases left between them. Per germline, CDR1 MNHNS and CDR2 SASEGT. The CDR3 region has the DNA TGTGCCAGCAGTGAACAGGGGAGGGACGAGCAGTACTTC. Protein product: CASSEQGRDEQYF.

In its sample, this clone was seen a few times. The CDR3 region has the DNA TGTGCCAGCGGGGTGACAGGGGGCTACGAGCAGTACTTC. This codes for CASGVTGGYEQYF. This chain connects TRBV5-6 to TRBJ2-7; TRBD1 agrees at 9 bases. Germline values: CDR1 SGHDT, CDR2 YYEEEE. The CDR3 runs 13 residues. The J segment lost 3 bases and the V segment lost 7 bases, leaving 5 bases of the junction unmatched.

V is TRBV6-5 and J is TRBJ2-3; 8 bases line up with TRBD2. Trimming cost V 11 bases and J 7 bases; bases outside gene matches: 11. Per the germline V gene, CDR1 is MNHEY and CDR2 is SVGAGI. The CDR3 consists of 13 residues. Here the CDR3 DNA reads TGTGCCCACGCCGCTAGCGGGCGGAATACGCAGTATTTT. It specifies CAHAASGRNTQYF.